This TCR beta chain is drawn from a study of neurological immune-mediated disorders (dated by TCRdb to about 2019). Study-wide context: The study compared peripheral blood TCR-beta repertoires of HTLV-I-associated myelopathy (HAM/TSP) patients, multiple sclerosis patients and healthy controls using UMI-based sequencing. Longitudinal samples, technical triplicates and paired sorted CD4+ and CD8+ T-cell subsets, alongside PBMC samples, were included among the 90 to 130 TCR-beta libraries. The cohort included roughly 71 subjects: 14 with HAM/TSP, approximately 35 with multiple sclerosis, and approximately 20 healthy controls. What the work shows at the level of the full study, not this receptor alone: No identical CDR3 amino acid sequences were found to be shared among expanded clones across subjects, suggesting that TCR-beta repertoires were private in all groups. TCR clonal expansion was greatest in HAM/TSP patients and smallest in MS patients, who ranked below even healthy controls.

In its sample, this clonotype was seen many times. What antigen it recognizes has not been identified. Per-base quality was not reported, and no clone a single base away is much larger than it. cDNA was synthesized by template-switch 5'RACE using a primer carrying a 10-nucleotide random unique molecular identifier by which each TCR transcript was tagged. Every sequencing run yielded over 160 million TCR-beta sequences covering 15-18 subjects. Total RNA was extracted with the RNeasy kit. TCR-beta VDJ regions were amplified with primers for the TCR constant region and the 5'RACE anchor, using the KAPA Real-time Library Amplification kit. Sample indexes and Illumina adaptors were added in a first PCR, after which library yield was increased in a second PCR. After Ampure bead purification, the TCR product of roughly 650 bp was size-selected on a 2% E-gel SizeSelection system. Before pooling, libraries had their quality checked on a Bioanalyzer, their concentration measured with Qubit, and their quantity determined with the Kapa Library Quantification kit. An Illumina HiSeq 2500 sequenced the libraries paired-end 2 x 150 bp. To increase sequence diversity, roughly 24-31% phiX was spiked into each library pool. In the authors' own workflow: The UMI-based MiGEC pipeline processed quality-filtered reads and removed over 80% of raw TCR sequences during error correction. IMGT germline references were used for alignment of VDJ genes, and clonotypes were defined by a unique CDR3 amino acid sequence together with V-J genes. Clonal expansion, Shannon diversity and CDR3 relatedness were evaluated with VDJtools (CalcPairwiseDistances, ClusterSamples), while phylogenetic trees were built in CLCbio workbench. A clone was classed as expanded if it had 8 or more unique UMIs, a cutoff based on coefficient-of-variation modelling across technical triplicates. Using fastp at Q25 and MiXCR, TCRdb reprocessed the public reads and kept productive beta chains. Identical CDR3 proteins give one entry, which carries the most common genes and DNA. The V and J calls were determined by TCRdb, not by the authors. The sample contains 53,000 or so distinct CDR3 sequences, about 13% of them found a single time. The top ten constitute over 8.5% of the sample.

Its CDR3 holds 13 amino acids, cysteine through phenylalanine. The sequence is cut down to CDR3 DNA, 39 bases in frame from base 1. Trimming costs V 2 bases and J 10 bases, and their ends lie 13 bases apart. From a lookup of the germline V gene (reference sequence), CDR1 and CDR2 are LNHNV and YYDKDF. Unsorted PBMC libraries were generated from 2 million PBMCs stored in RNAlater at -80 °C until RNA extraction. Peripheral blood was subjected to Ficoll-Hypaque density gradient centrifugation to isolate PBMCs, which were then cryopreserved in liquid nitrogen. The sequence is built from TRBV15 and TRBJ2-3, with TRBD2 tentatively as D gene (5 bases match). The sample taken for sequencing was PBMCs. This sequence was found in an older woman with HTLV-1-associated myelopathy (HAM/TSP). The DNA is as follows: TGTGCCACCAGCAGACCTCTTCGGGGAGCGCAGTATTTT. Translated, this gives CATSRPLRGAQYF.